Reported below is one T cell receptor beta chain. Possible read error: a much larger clone is one base away. This likely comes from a read error, as the CDR3 has no conserved phenylalanine or tryptophan at its end. Those patients picked for sequencing had displayed CD8+CD57+ cell expansion on flow cytometry. This sample is part of a study of CD8+CD57+ T cells in acquired aplastic anemia. The length of the CDR3 is 12 residues. The germline CDR1 and CDR2 sequences are DFQATT and SNEGSKA (reference sequence). Trimming shortened V by 6 bases and J by 2 bases, and 11 bases separated the two germline ends. Profiling of TCR beta VDJ combinations and CDR3 sequences used genomic DNA as template. TCRdb processed the reads anew with MiXCR; each CDR3 protein has one entry. The sample shows around 500,000 distinct CDR3 sequences, around a third of them seen only once.

J is TRBJ2-7 and V is TRBV20-1; D unclear. Material for sequencing was sorted CD4+, CD8+, or CD8+CD57+ T cells (not recorded which) from PBMCs. This sequence originates from a human donor with aplastic anemia. The CDR3 DNA follows: TGCAGTGCGCCGACCGTAACCTACGAGCAGTACCTC. Its protein product is CSAPTVTYEQYL.